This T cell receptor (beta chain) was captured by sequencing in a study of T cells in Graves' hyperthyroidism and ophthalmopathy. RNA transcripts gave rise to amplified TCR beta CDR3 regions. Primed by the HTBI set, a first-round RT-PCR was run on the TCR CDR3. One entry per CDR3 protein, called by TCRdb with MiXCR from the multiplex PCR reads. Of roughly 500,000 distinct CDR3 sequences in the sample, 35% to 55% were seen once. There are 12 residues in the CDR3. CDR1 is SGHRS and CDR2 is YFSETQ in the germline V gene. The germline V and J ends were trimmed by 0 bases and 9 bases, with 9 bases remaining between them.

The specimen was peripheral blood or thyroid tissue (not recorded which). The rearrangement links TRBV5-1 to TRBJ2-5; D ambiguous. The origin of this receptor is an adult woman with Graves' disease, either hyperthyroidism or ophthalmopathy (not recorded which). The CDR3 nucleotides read TGCGCCAGCAGCTTGGGCAGTGTGGCCCAGTACTTC. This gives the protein CASSLGSVAQYF. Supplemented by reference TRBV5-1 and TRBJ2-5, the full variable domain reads KAGVTQTPRYLIKTRGQQVTLSCSPISGHRSVSWYQQTPGQGLQFLFEYFSETQRNKGNFPGRFSGRQFSNSRSEMNVSTLELGDSALYLCASSLGSVAQYFGPGTRLLVL.